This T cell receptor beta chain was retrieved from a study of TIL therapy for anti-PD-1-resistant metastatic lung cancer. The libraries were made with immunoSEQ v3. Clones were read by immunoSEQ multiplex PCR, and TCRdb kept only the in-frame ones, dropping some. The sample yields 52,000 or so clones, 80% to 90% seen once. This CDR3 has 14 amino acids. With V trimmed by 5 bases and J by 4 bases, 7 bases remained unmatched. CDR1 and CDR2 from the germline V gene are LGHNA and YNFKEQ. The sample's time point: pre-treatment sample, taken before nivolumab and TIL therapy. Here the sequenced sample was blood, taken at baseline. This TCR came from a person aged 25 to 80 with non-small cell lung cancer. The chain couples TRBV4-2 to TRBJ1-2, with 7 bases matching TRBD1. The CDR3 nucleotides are TGTGCCAGCAGCAAAATCGGACAGGTCTATGGCTACACCTTC. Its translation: CASSKIGQVYGYTF.